The source of this T cell receptor (beta chain) is a study of shared clonotypes between healthy human individuals. The naive CD8 subset, CD45RO-negative cells positively selected for CCR7, excluded terminally differentiated effector memory CD45RA+ cells. The CDR3 length is 16 residues. The germline CDR1 and CDR2 sequences are SNHLY and FYNNEI. V lost 2 bases, J lost 0 bases, and 11 bases lay in between. Points from the study as a whole: Since donors were few, the genetic and exposure-history diversity represented was limited. Shared clonotypes: roughly 4.7% naive CD4, under 4% naive CD8, about 2.2% memory CD4, approximately 0.4% memory CD8.

This clone was seen once. What it binds is unknown. Each subset's genomic DNA was shared equally among a number of immunoSEQ plates. Sequencing used immunoSEQ multiplex PCR; TCRdb keeps in-frame clones, though not all of them. The sample consists of about 800,000 clones, just over 95% of them appearing once. This chain uses TRBV2 with TRBJ1-3; D gene ambiguous. Sequenced material: naive CD8+ T cells sorted from blood. The sequence was obtained from a man younger than 40 in good health. The CDR3 DNA sequence: TGTGCCAGCAGTGAATACCTCCGTTACTCTGGAAACACCATATATTTT. Its protein product is CASSEYLRYSGNTIYF.